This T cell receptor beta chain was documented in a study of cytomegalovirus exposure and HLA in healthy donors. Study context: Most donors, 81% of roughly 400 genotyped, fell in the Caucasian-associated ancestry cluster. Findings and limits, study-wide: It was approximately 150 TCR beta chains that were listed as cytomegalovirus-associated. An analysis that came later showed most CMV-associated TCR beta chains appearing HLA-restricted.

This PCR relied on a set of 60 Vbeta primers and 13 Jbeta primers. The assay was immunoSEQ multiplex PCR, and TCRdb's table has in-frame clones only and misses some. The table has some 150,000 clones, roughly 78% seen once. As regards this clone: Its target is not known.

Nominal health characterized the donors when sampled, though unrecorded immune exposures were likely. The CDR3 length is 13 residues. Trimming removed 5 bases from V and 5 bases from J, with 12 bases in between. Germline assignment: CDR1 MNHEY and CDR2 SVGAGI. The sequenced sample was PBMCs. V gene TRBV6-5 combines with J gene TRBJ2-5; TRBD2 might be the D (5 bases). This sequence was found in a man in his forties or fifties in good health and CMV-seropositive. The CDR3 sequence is CASSEDFTETQYF. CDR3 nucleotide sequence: TGTGCCAGCAGTGAGGACTTTACGGAGACCCAGTACTTC.